Following are 19 T cell receptor beta chains from one sample sequenced in a study of PD-L1 blockade in urothelial cancer. Described time point: pretreatment peripheral blood. Clones were read by immunoSEQ multiplex PCR, and TCRdb kept only the in-frame ones, dropping some. The sample holds just over 50,000 clones, around 74% seen once. Sequencing was performed on PBMCs, taken around atezolizumab (anti-PD-L1) treatment. The receptor source for this set is a man in his 70s with urothelial cancer.

This chain connects TRBV11-3 to TRBJ2-3; 11 positions agree with TRBD2. The germline CDR1 and CDR2 sequences are SGHNT and YENEEA. The CDR3 covers 16 residues. J lost 2 bases, V lost 5 bases, and 6 bases had no gene match. CDR3 coding DNA: TGTGCCAGCAGCCCACGACTAGCGGGAAACACAGATACGCAGTATTTT. Translation: CASSPRLAGNTDTQYF.

DNA for the CDR3: TGTGCCAGTAGTGGGCCGGGACAGGGGGCGCAAGGCTACACCTTC. This encodes CASSGPGQGAQGYTF. This chain links TRBV19 with TRBJ1-2; 12 bases are shared with TRBD1. Germline loops: CDR1 LNHDA, CDR2 SQIVND (reference sequence). The V and J ends lost 5 bases and 8 bases, in that order; junction bases with no gene match: 9. The CDR3 is made up of 15 amino acids. Based on the CDR3 plus reference TRBV19 and TRBJ1-2, the full variable domain is DGGITQSPKYLFRKEGQNVTLSCEQNLNHDAMYWYRQDPGQGLRLIYYSQIVNDFQKGDIAEGYSVSREKKESFPLTVTSAQKNPTAFYLCASSGPGQGAQGYTFGSGTRLTVV.

This clone appeared a single time. V gene TRBV7-2 combines with J gene TRBJ1-5, with D unresolved. V lost 2 bases and J lost 4, with 6 bases in between. There are 13 residues in the CDR3. Germline V lookup: CDR1 SGHTA, CDR2 FQGNSA. CDR3 nucleotides: TGTGCCAGCAGCTTAAACTTTAATCAGCCCCAGCATTTT. Translating gives CASSLNFNQPQHF.

For this clone: A read error may account for a junction end that differs from germline. The chain recombines TRBV7-7 with TRBJ2-3; the match to TRBD2 covers 9 bases. Germline CDR1 reads SSHAT; CDR2 reads FNYEAQ (reference sequence). The CDR3 contains 13 residues. CDR3 in DNA: TGTGCTAGCAGCTTAGCGGGAGAAGATACGCAGTATTTT. Amino acid sequence: CASSLAGEDTQYF.

This clone was counted only a few times. This rearrangement joins TRBV19 to TRBJ2-1; 10 nucleotides agree with TRBD2. Germline values: CDR1 LNHDA, CDR2 SQIVND (reference sequence). V shed 7 bases, J shed 3 bases, and the junction held 3 bases outside the gene matches. The CDR3 length is 14 residues. CDR3 DNA sequence: TGTGCCAGTACCCCTAGCGGGAGCTACAATGAGCAGTTCTTC. It yields the protein CASTPSGSYNEQFF.

This clone has more than one count but fewer than ten. This chain joins TRBV27 and TRBJ2-5, with 9 bases that match TRBD2. The junction had 12 bases not matched to a gene; V was cut back by 5 bases and J by 2 bases. Germline V CDR1 and CDR2: MNHEY, SMNVEV (reference sequence). The CDR3 extends over 17 amino acids. In nucleotides, the CDR3 is TGTGCCAGCAGTCTACGGCGGGGGGGCATCTTGCAAGAGACCCAGTACTTC. Translating gives CASSLRRGGILQETQYF.

The chain links TRBV6-4 to TRBJ1-4, with D uncertain. Germline V CDR1 and CDR2: MRHNA, SNTAGT. The CDR3 covers 13 residues. V was clipped by 6 bases and J by 4 bases, with 9 bases between them. CDR3 sequence reads: CASSREHNEKLFF. The CDR3 coding sequence is TGTGCCAGCAGCCGTGAGCATAATGAAAAACTGTTTTTT.

The gene calls are TRBV19 and TRBJ1-5, with D possibly TRBD1 on 6 matching bases. The CDR3 totals 15 residues. V shed 3 bases and J shed 4 bases, with 13 bases lying between them. Germline CDR1 and CDR2: LNHDA and SQIVND (reference sequence). The DNA of the CDR3 is TGTGCCAGTAGTATTCTAGGGGGAAGTAATCAGCCCCAGCATTTT. It codes for CASSILGGSNQPQHF.

The V and J genes are TRBV11-3 and TRBJ1-5, with 11 bases identical to TRBD1. CDR3 length: 18 residues. The V and J ends lost 5 bases and 7 bases, in that order; junction bases with no gene match: 16. Germline CDR1 is SGHNT and CDR2 is YENEEA. CDR3 in amino acids: CASSPRKDRGPVRQPQHF. The CDR3 DNA follows: TGTGCCAGCAGCCCTAGGAAGGACAGGGGGCCGGTTAGGCAGCCCCAGCATTTT.

This clone was seen a handful of times. The gene calls are TRBV18 and TRBJ2-7, with 7 bases matching TRBD1. Germline trimming cut 4 bases from V and 2 bases from J; bases unmatched to any gene: 5. The CDR3 length is 14 residues. Germline V gives CDR1 KGHSH, CDR2 LQKENI. CDR3 bases: TGTGCCAGCTCACAGGGGGCGCAGACCTACGAGCAGTACTTC. This encodes CASSQGAQTYEQYF.

The chain is built from TRBV4-2 and TRBJ1-6; D gene ambiguous. V was shortened by 0 bases and J by 7 bases, with 7 bases between the two germline ends. The CDR3 consists of 14 residues. Germline loops: CDR1 LGHNA, CDR2 YNFKEQ. The CDR3 DNA sequence: TGTGCCAGCAGCCAAGAGGGCCAAAATTCACCCCTCCACTTT. Translating it yields CASSQEGQNSPLHF.

This chain links TRBV5-6 with TRBJ2-7, with TRBD1 matching 10 bases. J lost 3 bases, V lost 3 bases, and 9 bases had no gene match. The CDR3 is 16 residues long. Germline lookup yields CDR1 SGHDT and CDR2 YYEEEE. CDR3 in amino acids: CASSSTAGTGDYEQYF. The CDR3 nucleotides are TGTGCCAGCAGCTCTACCGCCGGGACAGGGGACTACGAGCAGTACTTC.

This clone is a singleton in its sample. The chain combines TRBV4-3 with TRBJ2-2; 10 bases map to TRBD2. CDR3 length: 18 residues. CDR1 and CDR2 (germline): LGHNA, YSLEER. V lost 4 bases to trimming and J lost 1 base; unmatched junction nucleotides: 9. CDR3 bases: TGCGCCAGCAGCCGGACGAGAGTAGCGGGGGGGAACACCGGGGAGCTGTTTTTT. It encodes CASSRTRVAGGNTGELFF.

This clone was counted only a few times. This chain links TRBV19 with TRBJ2-1; TRBD2 aligns across 8 bases. The V gene end was trimmed by 5 bases and the J gene end by 4 bases; junction bases not matched to a gene: 7. CDR1 is LNHDA, CDR2 SQIVND, per germline (reference sequence). This CDR3 has 15 residues. The CDR3 DNA sequence: TGTGCCAGTAGTCCAGGGACTAGTTTTTACAATGAGCAGTTCTTC. Amino acids: CASSPGTSFYNEQFF.

There are a few counts of this clone. The chain links TRBV2 to TRBJ1-1; 9 nucleotides align to TRBD1. CDR3 length: 15 residues. Germline CDR1 is SNHLY and CDR2 is FYNNEI. V dropped 9 bases and J dropped 5; count of bases not matched to a gene: 13. This CDR3 reads CARGTGQAVGTEAFF. In DNA form, the CDR3 reads TGTGCCAGGGGGACAGGGCAGGCAGTGGGGACTGAAGCTTTCTTT.

The chain couples TRBV30 to TRBJ1-5, with a possible D match to TRBD1 (5 bases). The germline V gene has CDR1 GTSNPN and CDR2 SVGIG (reference sequence). The CDR3 is 13 amino acids. The V end was cut by 2 bases, the J end by 6 bases, with 11 bases between. This CDR3 reads CAWSSQGGQPQHF. The CDR3 bases are TGTGCCTGGAGTTCCCAGGGTGGTCAGCCCCAGCATTTT.

V usage is TRBV19 and J usage is TRBJ2-3; 7 bases are a match to TRBD1. V gave up 3 bases and J gave up 3 bases; unmatched junction bases: 6. The CDR3 is 15 amino acids. Germline V gives CDR1 LNHDA, CDR2 SQIVND (reference sequence). The CDR3 reads CASSIGAGGTDTQYF. DNA of the CDR3: TGTGCCAGTAGTATTGGTGCAGGGGGTACAGATACGCAGTATTTT.

This chain joins TRBV7-2 and TRBJ1-3, with 8 bases matching TRBD1. This CDR3 has 15 residues. J lost 4 bases, V lost 4 bases, and 6 bases had no gene match. Germline V gives CDR1 SGHTA, CDR2 FQGNSA. This CDR3 is CASSYQGAEGNTIYF. Written as DNA, the CDR3 is TGTGCCAGCAGCTACCAGGGGGCGGAAGGAAACACCATATATTTT.

This chain links TRBV19 with TRBJ1-1; D unresolved. The CDR3 covers 14 residues. Trimming left V 0 bases short and J 6 bases short, with 11 bases between. The V gene's germline CDR1 is LNHDA and CDR2 SQIVND (reference sequence). CDR3 bases: TGTGCCAGTAGTATAGATCGATTCAGTCCTGAAGCTTTCTTT. This sequence encodes CASSIDRFSPEAFF.